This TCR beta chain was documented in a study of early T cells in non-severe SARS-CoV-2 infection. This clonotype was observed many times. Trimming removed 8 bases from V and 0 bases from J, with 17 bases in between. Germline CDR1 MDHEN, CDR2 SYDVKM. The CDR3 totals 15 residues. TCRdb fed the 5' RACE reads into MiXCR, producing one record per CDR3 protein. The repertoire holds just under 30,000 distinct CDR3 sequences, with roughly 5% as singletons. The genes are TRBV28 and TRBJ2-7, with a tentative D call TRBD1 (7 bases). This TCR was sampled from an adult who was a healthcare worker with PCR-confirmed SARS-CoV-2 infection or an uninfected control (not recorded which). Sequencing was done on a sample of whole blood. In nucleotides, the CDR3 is TGTGCCAGCCGCCACGGAGGGACAGCCTCCTACGAGCAGTACTTC. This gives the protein CASRHGGTASYEQYF.